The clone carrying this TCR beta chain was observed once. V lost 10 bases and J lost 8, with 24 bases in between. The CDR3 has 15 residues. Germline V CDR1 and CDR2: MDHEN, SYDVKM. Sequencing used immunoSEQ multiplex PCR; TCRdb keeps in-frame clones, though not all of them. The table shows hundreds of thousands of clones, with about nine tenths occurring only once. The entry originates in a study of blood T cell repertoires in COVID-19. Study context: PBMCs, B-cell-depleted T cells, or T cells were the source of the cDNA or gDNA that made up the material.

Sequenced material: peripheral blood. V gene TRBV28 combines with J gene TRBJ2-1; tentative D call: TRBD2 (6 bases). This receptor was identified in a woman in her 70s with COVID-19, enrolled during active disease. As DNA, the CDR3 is TGTGCCATCCTTCGGGGCGGGACCCCCTATGATGAGCAGTTCTTC. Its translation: CAILRGGTPYDEQFF.